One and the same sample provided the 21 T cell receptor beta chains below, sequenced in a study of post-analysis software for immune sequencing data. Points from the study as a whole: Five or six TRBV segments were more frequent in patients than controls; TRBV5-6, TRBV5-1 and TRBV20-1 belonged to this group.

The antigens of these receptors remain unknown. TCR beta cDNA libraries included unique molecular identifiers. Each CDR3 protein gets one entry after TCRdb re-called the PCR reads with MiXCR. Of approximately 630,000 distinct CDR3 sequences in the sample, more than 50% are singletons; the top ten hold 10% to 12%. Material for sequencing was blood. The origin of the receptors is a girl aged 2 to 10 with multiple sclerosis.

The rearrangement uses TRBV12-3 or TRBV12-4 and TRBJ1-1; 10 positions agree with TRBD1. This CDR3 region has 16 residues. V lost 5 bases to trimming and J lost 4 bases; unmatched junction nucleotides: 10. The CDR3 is CASSPGQGLGGTEAFF. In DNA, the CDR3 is TGTGCCAGCAGTCCGGGACAGGGGCTCGGGGGCACTGAAGCTTTCTTT.

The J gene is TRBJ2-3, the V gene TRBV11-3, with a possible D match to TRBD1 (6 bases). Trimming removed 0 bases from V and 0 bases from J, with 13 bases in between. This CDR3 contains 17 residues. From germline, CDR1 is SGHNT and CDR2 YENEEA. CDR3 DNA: TGTGCCAGCAGCTTAGATGCGACAGGAGCTAGCACAGATACGCAGTATTTT. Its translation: CASSLDATGASTDTQYF. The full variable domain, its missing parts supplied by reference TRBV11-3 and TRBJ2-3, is EAGVVQSPRYKIIEKKQPVAFWCNPISGHNTLYWYLQNLGQGPELLIRYENEEAVDDSQLPKDRFSAERLKGVDSTLKIQPAELGDSAVYLCASSLDATGASTDTQYFGPGTRLTVL.

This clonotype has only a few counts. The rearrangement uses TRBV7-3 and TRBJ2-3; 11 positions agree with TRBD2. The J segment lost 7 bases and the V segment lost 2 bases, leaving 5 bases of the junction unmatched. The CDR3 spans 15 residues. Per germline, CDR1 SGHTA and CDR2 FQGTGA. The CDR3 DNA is TGTGCCAGCAGCTTACTAGCGGGAGGACTGTATACGCAGTATTTT. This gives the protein CASSLLAGGLYTQYF.

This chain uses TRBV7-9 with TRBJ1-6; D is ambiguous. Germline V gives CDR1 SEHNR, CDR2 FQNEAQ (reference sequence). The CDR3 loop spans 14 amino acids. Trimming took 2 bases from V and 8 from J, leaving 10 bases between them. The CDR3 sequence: CASSLLAKHSPLHF. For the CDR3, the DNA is TGTGCCAGCAGCTTACTAGCGAAACATTCACCCCTCCACTTT.

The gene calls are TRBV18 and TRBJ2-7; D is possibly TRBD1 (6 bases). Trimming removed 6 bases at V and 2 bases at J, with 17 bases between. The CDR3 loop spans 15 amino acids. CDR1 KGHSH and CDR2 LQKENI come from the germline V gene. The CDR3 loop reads CASSPSGEKAYEQYF. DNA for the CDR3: TGTGCCAGCTCCCCCTCAGGGGAAAAAGCCTACGAGCAGTACTTC. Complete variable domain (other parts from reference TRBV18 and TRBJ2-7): NAGVMQNPRHLVRRRGQEARLRCSPMKGHSHVYWYRQLPEEGLKFMVYLQKENIIDESGMPKERFSAEFPKEGPSILRIQQVVRGDSAAYFCASSPSGEKAYEQYFGPGTRLTVT.

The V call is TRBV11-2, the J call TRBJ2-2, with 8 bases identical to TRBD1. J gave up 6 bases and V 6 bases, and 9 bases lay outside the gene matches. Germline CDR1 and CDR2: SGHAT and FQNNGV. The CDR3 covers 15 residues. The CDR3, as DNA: TGTGCCAGCAGGCACCCGGGACAGGTGTCCGGGGAGCTGTTTTTT. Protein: CASRHPGQVSGELFF.

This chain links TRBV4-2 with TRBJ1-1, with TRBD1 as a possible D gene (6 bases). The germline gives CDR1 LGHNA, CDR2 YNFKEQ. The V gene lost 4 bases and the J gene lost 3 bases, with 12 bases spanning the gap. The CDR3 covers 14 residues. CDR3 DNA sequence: TGTGCCAGCAGCCCGGGGGGCTACGACACTGAAGCTTTCTTT. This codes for CASSPGGYDTEAFF.

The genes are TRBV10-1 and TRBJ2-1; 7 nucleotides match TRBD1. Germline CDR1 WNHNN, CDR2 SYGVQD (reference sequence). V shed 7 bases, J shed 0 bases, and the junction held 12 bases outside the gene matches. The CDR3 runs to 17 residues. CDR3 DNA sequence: TGCGCCAGCACTGTAATAGGGGGCCCCTTCTCCTACAATGAGCAGTTCTTC. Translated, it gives CASTVIGGPFSYNEQFF.

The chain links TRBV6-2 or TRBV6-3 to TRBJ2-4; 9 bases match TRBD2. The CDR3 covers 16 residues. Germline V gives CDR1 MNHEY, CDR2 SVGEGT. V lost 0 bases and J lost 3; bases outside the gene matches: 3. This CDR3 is CASSYSASGVKNIQYF. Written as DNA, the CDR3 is TGTGCCAGCAGTTACTCGGCTAGCGGGGTCAAAAACATTCAGTACTTC.

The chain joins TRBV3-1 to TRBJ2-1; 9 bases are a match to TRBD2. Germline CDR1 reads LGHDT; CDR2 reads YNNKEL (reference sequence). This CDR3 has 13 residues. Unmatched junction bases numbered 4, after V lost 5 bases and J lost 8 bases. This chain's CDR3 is CASSASGIDEQFF. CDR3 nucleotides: TGTGCCAGCAGCGCTAGCGGGATCGATGAGCAGTTCTTC.

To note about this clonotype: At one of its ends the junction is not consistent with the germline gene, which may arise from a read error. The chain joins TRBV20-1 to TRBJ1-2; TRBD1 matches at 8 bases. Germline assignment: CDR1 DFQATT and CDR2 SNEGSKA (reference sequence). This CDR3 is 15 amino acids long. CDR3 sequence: CSVRALQGANNGYTF. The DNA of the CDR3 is TGCAGTGTTAGAGCTCTTCAGGGGGCTAATAATGGCTACACCTTC.

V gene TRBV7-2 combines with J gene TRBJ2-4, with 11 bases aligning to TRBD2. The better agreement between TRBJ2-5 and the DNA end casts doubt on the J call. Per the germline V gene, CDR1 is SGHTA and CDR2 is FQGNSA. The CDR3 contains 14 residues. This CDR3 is CASSRLAGKETQYF. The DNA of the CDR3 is TGTGCCAGCAGCCGACTAGCGGGAAAAGAGACCCAGTACTTC.

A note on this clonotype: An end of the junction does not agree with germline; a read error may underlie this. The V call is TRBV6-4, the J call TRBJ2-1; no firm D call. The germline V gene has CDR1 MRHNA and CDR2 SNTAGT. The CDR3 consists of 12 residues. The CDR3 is CARRISHNEQFF. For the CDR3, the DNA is TGTGCCAGACGGATCTCCCACAATGAGCAGTTCTTC.

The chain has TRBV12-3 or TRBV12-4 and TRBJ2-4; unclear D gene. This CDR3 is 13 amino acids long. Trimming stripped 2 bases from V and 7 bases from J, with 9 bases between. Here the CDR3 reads CASSLKSRNIQYF. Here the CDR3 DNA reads TGTGCCAGCAGTTTAAAGTCCCGTAACATTCAGTACTTC.

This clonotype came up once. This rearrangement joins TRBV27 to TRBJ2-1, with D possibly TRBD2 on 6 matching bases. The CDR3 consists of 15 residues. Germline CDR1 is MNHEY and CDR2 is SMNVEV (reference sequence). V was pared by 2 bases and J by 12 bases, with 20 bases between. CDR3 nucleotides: TGTGCCAGCAGTTTAAAAGGGCTAGCGCCTCGGGGGCAGTTCTTC. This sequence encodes CASSLKGLAPRGQFF.

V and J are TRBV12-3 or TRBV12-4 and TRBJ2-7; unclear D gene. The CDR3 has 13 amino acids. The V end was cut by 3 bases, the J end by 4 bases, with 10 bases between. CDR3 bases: TGTGCCAGCAGTTTGGGTTACTTGTACGAGCAGTACTTC. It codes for CASSLGYLYEQYF.

CDR3 in DNA: TGCGCCAGCAGCGAAAACCCCGGGACGGCTAACTATGGCTACACCTTC. Protein: CASSENPGTANYGYTF. The chain couples TRBV5-1 to TRBJ1-2, with D possibly matching TRBD1 (5 bases). CDR3 length: 16 amino acids. Germline CDR1 SGHRS, CDR2 YFSETQ. Between the trimmed V and J ends, which lost 4 bases and 0 bases, there was a span of 16 bases. Filled out from reference TRBV5-1 and TRBJ1-2, the complete variable domain reads KAGVTQTPRYLIKTRGQQVTLSCSPISGHRSVSWYQQTPGQGLQFLFEYFSETQRNKGNFPGRFSGRQFSNSRSEMNVSTLELGDSALYLCASSENPGTANYGYTFGSGTRLTVV.

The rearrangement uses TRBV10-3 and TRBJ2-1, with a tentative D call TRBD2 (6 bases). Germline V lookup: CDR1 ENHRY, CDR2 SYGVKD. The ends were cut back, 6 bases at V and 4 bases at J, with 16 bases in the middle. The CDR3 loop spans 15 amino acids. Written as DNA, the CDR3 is TGTGCCATCAGGACCTCCCGGGGACTTTACAATGAGCAGTTCTTC. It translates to CAIRTSRGLYNEQFF.

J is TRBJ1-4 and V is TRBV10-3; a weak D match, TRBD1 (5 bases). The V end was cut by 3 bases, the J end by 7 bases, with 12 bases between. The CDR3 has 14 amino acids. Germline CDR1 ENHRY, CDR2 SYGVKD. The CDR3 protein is CAISDGVGAEKLFF. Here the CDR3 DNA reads TGTGCCATCAGTGATGGGGTCGGGGCTGAAAAACTGTTTTTT.

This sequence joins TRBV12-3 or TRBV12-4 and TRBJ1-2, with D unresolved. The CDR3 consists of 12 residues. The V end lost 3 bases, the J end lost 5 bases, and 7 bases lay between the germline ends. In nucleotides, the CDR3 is TGTGCCAGCAGTTTCCAGGAGTATGGCTACACCTTC. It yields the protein CASSFQEYGYTF.

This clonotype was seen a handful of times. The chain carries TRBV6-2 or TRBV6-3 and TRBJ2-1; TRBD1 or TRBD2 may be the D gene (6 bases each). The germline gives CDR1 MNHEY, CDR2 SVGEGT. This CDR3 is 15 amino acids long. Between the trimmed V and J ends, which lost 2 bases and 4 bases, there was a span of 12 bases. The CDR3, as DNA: TGTGCCAGCAGTTACGGGGGGCTATCTTACAATGAGCAGTTCTTC. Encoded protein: CASSYGGLSYNEQFF.